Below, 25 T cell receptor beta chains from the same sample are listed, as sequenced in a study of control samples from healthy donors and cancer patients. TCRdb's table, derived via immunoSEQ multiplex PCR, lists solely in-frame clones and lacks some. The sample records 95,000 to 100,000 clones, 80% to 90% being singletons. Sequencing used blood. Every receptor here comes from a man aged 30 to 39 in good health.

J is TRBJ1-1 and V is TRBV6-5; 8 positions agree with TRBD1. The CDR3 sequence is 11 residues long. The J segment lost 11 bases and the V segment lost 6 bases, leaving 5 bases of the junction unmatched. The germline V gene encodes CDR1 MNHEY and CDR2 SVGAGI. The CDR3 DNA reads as TGTGCCAGCAGCACAGGGGGGGTGGCTTTCTTT. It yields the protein CASSTGGVAFF.

CDR3 protein: CASSSNNRDFPRHEQYV. For the CDR3, the DNA is TGTGCCAGCAGCTCCAATAATCGGGACTTCCCGAGGCACGAGCAGTACGTC. The V and J genes are TRBV21-1 and TRBJ2-7; the listed D gene, TRBD2, was not tested against the DNA. TRBV21-1 represents a pseudogene. The CDR3 is made up of 17 amino acids.

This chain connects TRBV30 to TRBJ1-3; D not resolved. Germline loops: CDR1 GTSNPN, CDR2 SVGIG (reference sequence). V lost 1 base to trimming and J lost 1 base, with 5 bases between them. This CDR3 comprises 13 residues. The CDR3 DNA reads TGTGCCTGGAGTGGAGATTCTGGAAACACCATATATTTT. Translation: CAWSGDSGNTIYF.

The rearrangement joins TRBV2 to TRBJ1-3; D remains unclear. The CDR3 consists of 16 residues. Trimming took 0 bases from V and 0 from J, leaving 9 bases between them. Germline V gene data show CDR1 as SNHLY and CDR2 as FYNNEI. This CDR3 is CASSEALWGSGNTIYF. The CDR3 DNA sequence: TGTGCCAGCAGTGAAGCGCTATGGGGCTCTGGAAACACCATATATTTT. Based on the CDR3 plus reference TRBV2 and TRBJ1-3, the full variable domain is EPEVTQTPSHQVTQMGQEVILRCVPISNHLYFYWYRQILGQKVEFLVSFYNNEISEKSEIFDDQFSVERPDGSNFTLKIRSTKLEDSAMYFCASSEALWGSGNTIYFGEGSWLTVV.

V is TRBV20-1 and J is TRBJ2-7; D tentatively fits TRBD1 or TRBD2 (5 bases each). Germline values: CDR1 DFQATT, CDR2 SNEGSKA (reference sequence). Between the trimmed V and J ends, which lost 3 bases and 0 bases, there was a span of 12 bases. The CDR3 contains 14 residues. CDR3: CSASRAGSSYEQYV. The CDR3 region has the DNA TGCAGTGCTAGTCGGGCAGGGAGCTCCTACGAGCAGTACGTC.

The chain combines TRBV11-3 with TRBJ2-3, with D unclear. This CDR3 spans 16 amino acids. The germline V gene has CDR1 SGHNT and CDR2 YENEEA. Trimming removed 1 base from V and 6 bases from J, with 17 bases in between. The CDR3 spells CASSLGLGPTSDTQYF. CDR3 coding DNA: TGTGCCAGCAGCTTAGGCTTAGGACCCACTTCGGATACGCAGTATTTT.

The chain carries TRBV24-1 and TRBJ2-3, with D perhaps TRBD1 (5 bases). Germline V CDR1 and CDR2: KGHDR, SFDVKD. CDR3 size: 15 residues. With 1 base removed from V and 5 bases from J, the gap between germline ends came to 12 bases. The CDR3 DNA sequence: TGTGCCACCAGTGATTTCCGACAGCCAGGAGATACGCAGTATTTT. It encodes CATSDFRQPGDTQYF.

In DNA, the CDR3 is TGTGCCAGTAGTAAGGGGCAGGGGAATCAGCCCCAGCATTTT. The encoded protein is CASSKGQGNQPQHF. This chain uses TRBV19 with TRBJ1-5, with D possibly TRBD1 on 6 matching bases. The CDR3 consists of 14 residues. With 4 bases removed from V and 4 bases from J, the gap between germline ends came to 11 bases. The germline V gene encodes CDR1 LNHDA and CDR2 SQIVND (reference sequence).

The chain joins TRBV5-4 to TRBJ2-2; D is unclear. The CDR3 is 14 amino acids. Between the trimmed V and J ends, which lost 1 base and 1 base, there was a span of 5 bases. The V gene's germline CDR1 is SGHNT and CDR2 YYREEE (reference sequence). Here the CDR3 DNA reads TGTGCCAGCAGCTTGATGGAGAACACCGGGGAGCTGTTTTTT. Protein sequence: CASSLMENTGELFF.

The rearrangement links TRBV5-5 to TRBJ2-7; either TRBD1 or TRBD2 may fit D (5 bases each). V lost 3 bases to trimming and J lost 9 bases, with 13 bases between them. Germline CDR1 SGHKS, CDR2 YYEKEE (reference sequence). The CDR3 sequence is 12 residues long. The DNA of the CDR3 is TGTGCCAGCAGCTCAGCAGGGAGCGTGCAGTACTTC. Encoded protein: CASSSAGSVQYF.

The CDR3 nucleotides are TGCGCCAGCAGGCCTCCGGACAGGGGACGCACTGAAGCTTTCTTT. The encoded protein is CASRPPDRGRTEAFF. The chain is built from TRBV10-1 and TRBJ1-1; TRBD1 matches at 9 bases. The ends lost 6 bases at V and 4 bases at J; junction bases unmatched: 9. The CDR3 runs to 15 residues. Germline values: CDR1 WNHNN, CDR2 SYGVQD (reference sequence).

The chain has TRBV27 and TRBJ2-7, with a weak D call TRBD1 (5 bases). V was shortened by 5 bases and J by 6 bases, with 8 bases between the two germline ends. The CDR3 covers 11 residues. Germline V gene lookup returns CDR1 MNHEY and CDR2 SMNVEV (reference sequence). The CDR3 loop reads CASSQRGEQYF. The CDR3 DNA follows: TGTGCCAGCAGTCAAAGGGGCGAGCAGTACTTC.

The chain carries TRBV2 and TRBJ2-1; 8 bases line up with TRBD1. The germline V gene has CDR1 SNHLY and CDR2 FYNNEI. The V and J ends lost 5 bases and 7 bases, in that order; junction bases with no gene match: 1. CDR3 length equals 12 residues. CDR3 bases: TGTGCCAGCAGTCGACAGGGGAATGAGCAGTTCTTC. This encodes CASSRQGNEQFF.

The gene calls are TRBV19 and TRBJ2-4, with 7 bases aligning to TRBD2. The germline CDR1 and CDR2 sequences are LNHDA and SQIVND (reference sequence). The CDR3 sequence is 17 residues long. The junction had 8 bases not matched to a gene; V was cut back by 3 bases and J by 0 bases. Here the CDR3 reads CASSIRGRGIAKNIQYF. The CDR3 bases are TGTGCCAGTAGTATTCGTGGGCGGGGGATAGCCAAAAACATTCAGTACTTC.

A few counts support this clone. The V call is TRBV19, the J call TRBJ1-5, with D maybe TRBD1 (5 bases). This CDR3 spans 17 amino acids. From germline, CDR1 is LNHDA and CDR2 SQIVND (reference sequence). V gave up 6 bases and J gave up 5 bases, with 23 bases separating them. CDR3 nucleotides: TGTGCCAGTAGCCATAGCCGGGACCAGGCCGGCGATCAGCCCCAGCATTTT. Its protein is CASSHSRDQAGDQPQHF.

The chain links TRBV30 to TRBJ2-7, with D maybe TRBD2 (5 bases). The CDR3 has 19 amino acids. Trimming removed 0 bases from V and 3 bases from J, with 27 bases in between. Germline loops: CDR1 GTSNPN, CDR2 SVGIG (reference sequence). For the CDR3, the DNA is TGTGCCTGGAGTGTACGAGGGTCGGAGTCATCGACGCGAATCTACGAGCAGTACTTC. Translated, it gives CAWSVRGSESSTRIYEQYF. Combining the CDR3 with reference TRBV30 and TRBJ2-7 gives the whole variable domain SQTIHQWPATLVQPVGSPLSLECTVEGTSNPNLYWYRQAAGRGLQLLFYSVGIGQISSEVPQNLSASRPQDRQFILSSKKLLLSDSGFYLCAWSVRGSESSTRIYEQYFGPGTRLTVT.

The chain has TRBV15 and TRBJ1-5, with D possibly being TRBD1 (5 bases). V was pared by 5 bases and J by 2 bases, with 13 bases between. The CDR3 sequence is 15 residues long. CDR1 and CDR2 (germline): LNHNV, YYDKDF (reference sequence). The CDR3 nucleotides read TGTGCCACCAGCTCCGTCGGGGGGGGCAATCAGCCCCAGCATTTT. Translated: CATSSVGGGNQPQHF. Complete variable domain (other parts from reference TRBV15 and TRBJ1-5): DAMVIQNPRYQVTQFGKPVTLSCSQTLNHNVMYWYQQKSSQAPKLLFHYYDKDFNNEADTPDNFQSRRPNTSFCFLDIRSPGLGDTAMYLCATSSVGGGNQPQHFGDGTRLSIL.

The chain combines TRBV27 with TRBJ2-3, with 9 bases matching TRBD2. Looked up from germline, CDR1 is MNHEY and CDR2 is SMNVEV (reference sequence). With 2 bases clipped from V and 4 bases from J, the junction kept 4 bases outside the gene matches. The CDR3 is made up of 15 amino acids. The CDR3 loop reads CASSLGGLAPDTQYF. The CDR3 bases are TGTGCCAGCAGTTTAGGGGGACTAGCTCCAGATACGCAGTATTTT.

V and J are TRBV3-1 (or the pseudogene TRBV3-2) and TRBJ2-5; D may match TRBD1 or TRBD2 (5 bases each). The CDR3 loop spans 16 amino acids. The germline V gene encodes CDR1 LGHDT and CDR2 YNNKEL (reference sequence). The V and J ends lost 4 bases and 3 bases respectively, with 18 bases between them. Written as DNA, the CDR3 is TGTGCCAGCAGCCCCTACCCGGGACGAGTCGAAGAGACCCAGTACTTC. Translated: CASSPYPGRVEETQYF.

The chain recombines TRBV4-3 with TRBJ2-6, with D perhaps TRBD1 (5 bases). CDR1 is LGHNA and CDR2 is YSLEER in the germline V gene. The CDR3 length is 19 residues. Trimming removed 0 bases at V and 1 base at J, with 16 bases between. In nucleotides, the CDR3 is TGCGCCAGCAGCCAAGATTTACCTGGGGCCGAATCTGGGGCCAACGTCCTGACTTTC. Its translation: CASSQDLPGAESGANVLTF.

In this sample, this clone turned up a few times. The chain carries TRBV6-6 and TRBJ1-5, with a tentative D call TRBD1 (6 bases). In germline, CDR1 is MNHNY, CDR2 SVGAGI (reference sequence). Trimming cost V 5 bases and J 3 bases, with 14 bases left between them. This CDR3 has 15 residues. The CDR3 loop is CASSQRGFDNQPQHF. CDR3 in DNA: TGTGCCAGCAGTCAGAGGGGGTTCGACAATCAGCCCCAGCATTTT.

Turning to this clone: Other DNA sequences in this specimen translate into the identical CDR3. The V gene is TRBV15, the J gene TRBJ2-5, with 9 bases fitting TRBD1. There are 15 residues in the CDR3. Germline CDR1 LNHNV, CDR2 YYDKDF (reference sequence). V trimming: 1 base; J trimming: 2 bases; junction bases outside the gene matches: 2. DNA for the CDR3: TGTGCCACCAGCAGAGGGGGGACAGGGCAAGAGACCCAGTACTTC. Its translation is CATSRGGTGQETQYF.

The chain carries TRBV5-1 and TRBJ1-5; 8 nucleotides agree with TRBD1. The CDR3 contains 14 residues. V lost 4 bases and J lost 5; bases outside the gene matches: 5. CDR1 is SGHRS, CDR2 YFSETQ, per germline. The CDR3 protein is CASSPDRVDQPQHF. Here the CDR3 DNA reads TGCGCCAGCAGCCCGGACAGGGTAGATCAGCCCCAGCATTTT.

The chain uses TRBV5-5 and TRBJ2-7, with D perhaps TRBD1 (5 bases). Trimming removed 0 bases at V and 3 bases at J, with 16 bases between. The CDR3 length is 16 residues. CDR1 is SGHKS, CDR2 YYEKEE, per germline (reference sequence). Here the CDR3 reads CASSLAWGRGFYEQYF. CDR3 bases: TGTGCCAGCAGCTTGGCGTGGGGAAGGGGCTTCTACGAGCAGTACTTC.

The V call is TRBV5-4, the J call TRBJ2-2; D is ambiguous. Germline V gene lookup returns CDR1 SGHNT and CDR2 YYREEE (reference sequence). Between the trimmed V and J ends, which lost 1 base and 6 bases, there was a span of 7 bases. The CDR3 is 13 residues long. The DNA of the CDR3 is TGTGCCAGCAGCTTGTTAACTTCCGGGGAGCTGTTTTTT. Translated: CASSLLTSGELFF.